This T cell receptor beta chain derives from a study of cytomegalovirus exposure and HLA in healthy donors. On the study more broadly: Sequencing of 150 million to 200 million T cells in an earlier analysis found approximately 120 million unique TCR beta sequences. Study-level points and caveats: The classifier reportedly diagnosed cytomegalovirus status with high sensitivity and specificity.

With respect to this clone: The antigen is unknown.

With 3 bases clipped from V and 10 bases from J, the junction kept 0 bases outside the gene matches. The CDR3 length is 12 residues. Germline V lookup: CDR1 SNHLY, CDR2 FYNNEI. PCR was performed using 60 Vbeta and 13 Jbeta primers. The data were produced by immunoSEQ multiplex PCR, yet TCRdb's version contains in-frame clones alone and is incomplete. This table has 150,000 to 200,000 clones, around 73% appearing once. V usage is TRBV2 and J usage is TRBJ2-1; 10 positions agree with TRBD2. The sequencing input was PBMCs. The TCR comes from a male donor in good health and CMV-seronegative. DNA of the CDR3: TGTGCCAGCAGTGAGGGACTAGCGGAGCAGTTCTTC. Translated: CASSEGLAEQFF. The full variable domain, in which reference TRBV2 and TRBJ2-1 provide the parts outside the CDR3, is EPEVTQTPSHQVTQMGQEVILRCVPISNHLYFYWYRQILGQKVEFLVSFYNNEISEKSEIFDDQFSVERPDGSNFTLKIRSTKLEDSAMYFCASSEGLAEQFFGPGTRLTVL.